Listed below are T cell receptor beta chains from one sample, sequenced in a study of T cell responses to AZD1222 COVID-19 vaccine. Generated by immunoSEQ multiplex PCR, the TCRdb table keeps only in-frame clones and is missing some. This table has roughly 100,000 clones, 87% appearing once. The material sequenced was peripheral blood, taken on day 0 of AZD1222 vaccination. The receptors were sampled from an adult in good health. Both conserved end residues are part of each CDR3. The D gene is left open where the match is weak. Only some rows state a clone size, as once, few, many or a class for expanded clones.

v_call,clone_size,j_call,d_call,cdr3_nt,cdr3_aa
TRBV21-1,NA,TRBJ2-7,NA,TGTGCCAGCAGCTGGGGAAGACAGGGGGGGGACTCCTACGAGCAGTACTTC,CASSWGRQGGDSYEQYF
TRBV10-3,NA,TRBJ1-3,NA,TGTGCCATCAGTGGACCCCAACCTCGAAACACCATATATTTT,CAISGPQPRNTIYF
TRBV6-5,NA,TRBJ1-1,NA,TGTGCCAGCGTCGGCGGGACCACCACTGAAGCTTTCTTT,CASVGGTTTEAFF
TRBV3-1/TRBV3-2,many,TRBJ1-1,NA,TGTGCCAGCACCACGCTCGGGGCTGAAGCTTTCTTT,CASTTLGAEAFF
TRBV9,NA,TRBJ1-1,NA,TGTGCCAGCAGCCAAGGGACGGGTGAAGCTTTCTTT,CASSQGTGEAFF
TRBV7-2,NA,TRBJ1-5,TRBD1,TGTGCCAGCAGCCCTCGACAGGGCCATCAGCCCCAGCATTTT,CASSPRQGHQPQHF
TRBV11-2,NA,TRBJ2-1,NA,TGTGCCAGCAGCTTAGTCCCCGGCGATGAGCAGTTCTTC,CASSLVPGDEQFF
TRBV11-3,NA,TRBJ2-3,TRBD1,TGTGCCAGCAGCTTGGGACAGGGGGCAGATACGCAGTATTTT,CASSLGQGADTQYF
TRBV7-8,NA,TRBJ1-1,NA,TGTGCCAGCAGCTTAGTCAGTGTGGGCACTGAAGCTTTCTTT,CASSLVSVGTEAFF
TRBV7-3,NA,TRBJ1-6,NA,TGTGCCAGCGGTGGGGACTATAATTCACCCCTCCACTTT,CASGGDYNSPLHF
TRBV7-8,once,TRBJ2-5,TRBD2,TGTGCCAGCACCAACACCGTGGCGGGAGGCGCCCAAGAGACCCAGTACTTC,CASTNTVAGGAQETQYF
TRBV19,NA,TRBJ1-6,TRBD1,TGTGCCAGTACTGGGACAGGCCCTCGTGCACCCCTCCACTTT,CASTGTGPRAPLHF
TRBV3-1/TRBV3-2,NA,TRBJ1-2,TRBD1,TGTGCCAGCAGCCAATTTCCAGGGACAGCACGGCCAGGCTACACCTTC,CASSQFPGTARPGYTF
TRBV19,NA,TRBJ1-1,TRBD1,TGTGCCAGTAGTATCGTTGGGACAGACGATGCTTTCTTT,CASSIVGTDDAFF
TRBV6-5,few,TRBJ2-1,NA,TGTGCCAGCAGTTATCTCACAAAATCGGGCAATGAGCAGTTCTTC,CASSYLTKSGNEQFF
TRBV11-2,NA,TRBJ1-2,NA,TGTGCCAGCAGCTCTCTCAGGGGCTATAACTATGGCTACACCTTC,CASSSLRGYNYGYTF
TRBV5-1,NA,TRBJ2-1,TRBD2,TGTGCCAGCAGCCATTGGGGGTGGAATAGCGGGCGGGACAATGAGCAGTTCTTC,CASSHWGWNSGRDNEQFF